This T cell receptor (beta chain) was retrieved from a study of T cell responses to AZD1222 COVID-19 vaccine. Study-wide results and limits: Breadth and depth of Spike-specific TCRs rose after two AZD1222 doses. Clonal diversity may have been underestimated, and the donors were mostly white British, with more females than males.

Using immunoSEQ multiplex PCR, the repertoire was profiled, and TCRdb retains in-frame clones only, with some absent. The repertoire holds around 150,000 clones, 94% seen once, with approximately 0.6% in the top ten. This clone was detected a few times. The antigen is unknown. This TCR was recovered from an adult in good health. Sample: peripheral blood, taken on day 0 of AZD1222 vaccination.

The CDR3 spells CASSSGRGNYGYTF. The CDR3 nucleotides read TGCGCCAGCAGCTCGGGAAGGGGGAACTATGGCTACACCTTC. The rearrangement joins TRBV5-1 to TRBJ1-2; D possibly corresponds to TRBD1 (6 bases). Germline V gene data show CDR1 as SGHRS and CDR2 as YFSETQ. Trimming cost V 3 bases and J 2 bases, with 11 bases left between them. The CDR3 totals 14 residues.